Below are 14 T cell receptor beta chains sequenced from a single sample in a study of T-cell memory formation after mild COVID-19. Each CDR3 protein is one row after TCRdb ran MiXCR on the 5' RACE reads. The sample has 350,000 or so distinct CDR3 sequences; 20% are singletons. The specimen was PBMCs or a T cell subset sorted from them (not recorded which). These TCRs come from a man in his late teens or twenties who had mild COVID-19 (a few samples of this study predate the infection). Cell type and time point are not known.

The chain couples TRBV7-2 to TRBJ2-2; D perhaps matches TRBD2 (6 bases). The CDR3 covers 19 residues. Trimming stripped 0 bases from V and 1 base from J, with 18 bases between. Germline values: CDR1 SGHTA, CDR2 FQGNSA. The CDR3 loop is CASSLARGGRGRNTGELFF. Here the CDR3 DNA reads TGTGCCAGCAGCTTAGCCCGGGGAGGACGGGGGAGGAACACCGGGGAGCTGTTTTTT.

The rearrangement links TRBV5-1 to TRBJ2-5; 9 bases align to TRBD1. This CDR3 is built from 14 residues. V trimming: 9 bases; J trimming: 2 bases; junction bases outside the gene matches: 8. From germline, CDR1 is SGHRS and CDR2 YFSETQ. CDR3 coding DNA: TGCGCCACCAAGCCACAGGGGGCACAAGAGACCCAGTACTTC. It codes for CATKPQGAQETQYF.

The V gene is TRBV6-2 or TRBV6-3, the J gene TRBJ1-1, with 7 bases that match TRBD1. The CDR3 sequence is 17 residues long. V dropped 5 bases and J dropped 5; count of bases not matched to a gene: 17. Germline CDR1 is MNHEY and CDR2 is SVGEGT. In nucleotides, the CDR3 is TGTGCCAGCAGTCCCGACAGGGCGCCAGGGTTACGTACTGAAGCTTTCTTT. It yields the protein CASSPDRAPGLRTEAFF.

V is TRBV4-1 and J is TRBJ1-6; 10 nucleotides match TRBD1. The V and J ends lost 3 bases and 9 bases, in that order; junction bases with no gene match: 5. The CDR3 covers 15 residues. Germline V gene sequence: CDR1 MGHRA, CDR2 YSYEKL. The CDR3 region is CASSQDRGEISPLHF. CDR3 sequence (DNA): TGCGCCAGCAGCCAGGACAGGGGGGAAATTTCACCCCTCCACTTT.

This clonotype has just one count. The chain has TRBV6-5 and TRBJ2-5, with TRBD2 identical over 11 bases. Trimming at V came to 5 bases and at J to 1 base, leaving 6 bases not matched to a gene. Germline CDR1 is MNHEY and CDR2 is SVGAGI. The CDR3 length is 16 residues. CDR3: CASSTLTSGVQETQYF. CDR3 sequence (DNA): TGTGCCAGCAGTACCTTGACTAGCGGGGTCCAAGAGACCCAGTACTTC.

The chain carries TRBV5-1 and TRBJ2-5, with 11 bases fitting TRBD1. The trim removed 3 bases at V and 10 bases at J, leaving 5 bases unmatched. The germline V gene has CDR1 SGHRS and CDR2 YFSETQ. CDR3 size: 13 residues. CDR3 in amino acids: CASSWGQGGNQYF. The CDR3 DNA reads as TGCGCCAGCAGCTGGGGACAGGGGGGTAACCAGTACTTC.

This clonotype was detected a few times. The rearrangement links TRBV12-3 or TRBV12-4 to TRBJ2-2, with TRBD1 matching 7 bases. CDR3 length: 16 amino acids. V gave up 5 bases and J gave up 2 bases; unmatched junction bases: 8. The CDR3 reads CASSLRQGSNTGELFF. In DNA, the CDR3 is TGTGCCAGCAGTCTCAGACAGGGCAGCAACACCGGGGAGCTGTTTTTT.

The J gene is TRBJ2-2, the V gene TRBV5-1, with TRBD1 matching 7 bases. From germline, CDR1 is SGHRS and CDR2 YFSETQ. This CDR3 comprises 16 residues. Trimming at V came to 0 bases and at J to 0 bases, leaving 2 bases not matched to a gene. CDR3 region: CASSLVGTANTGELFF. The DNA for the CDR3 is TGCGCCAGCAGCTTGGTAGGGACAGCGAACACCGGGGAGCTGTTTTTT.

The rearrangement links TRBV4-1 to TRBJ2-7; TRBD2 matches 7 bases. This CDR3 spans 15 amino acids. Looked up from germline, CDR1 is MGHRA and CDR2 is YSYEKL. V shed 0 bases and J 9 bases; nucleotides not matched to a gene: 11. CDR3 nucleotides: TGCGCCAGCAGCCAAGAGACTAGCAGCGTAGATGGGCAGTACTTC. It specifies CASSQETSSVDGQYF.

CDR3 protein: CASSTSTRASDTIYF. The CDR3 nucleotides are TGCGCCAGCAGCACGTCGACAAGGGCCTCGGACACCATATATTTT. This sequence joins TRBV5-1 and TRBJ1-3; D is undetermined. V shed 4 bases and J shed 8 bases, with 19 bases lying between them. CDR1 SGHRS and CDR2 YFSETQ come from the germline V gene. The CDR3 has 15 amino acids.

This clonotype was seen a few times. The chain links TRBV7-2 to TRBJ1-5; D is possibly TRBD1 (5 bases). V lost 0 bases and J 3 bases, leaving 15 bases between the germline ends. There are 17 residues in the CDR3. Looked up from germline, CDR1 is SGHTA and CDR2 is FQGNSA. The CDR3 coding sequence is TGTGCCAGCAGCTTAGCCCATAGGCAGGGACTCAATCAGCCCCAGCATTTT. Protein sequence: CASSLAHRQGLNQPQHF.

This clonotype was recorded at least ten times. CDR3 sequence: CASSGTTPGTEAFF. The CDR3, as DNA: TGTGCCAGCAGCGGAACCACACCGGGCACTGAAGCTTTCTTT. This chain connects TRBV7-6 to TRBJ1-1; D is unresolved. The germline V gene encodes CDR1 SGHVS and CDR2 FNYEAQ. The CDR3 runs 14 residues. The V gene lost 5 bases and the J gene lost 4 bases, with 14 bases spanning the gap.

This clonotype was seen only a few times. The DNA for the CDR3 is TGTGCCAGCAGTCCCTCGACAGGGGAGCAGTACTTC. Translating it yields CASSPSTGEQYF. The rearrangement links TRBV7-6 to TRBJ2-7; TRBD1 agrees at 7 bases. The CDR3 is made up of 12 amino acids. Germline loops: CDR1 SGHVS, CDR2 FNYEAQ. V gave up 6 bases and J gave up 7 bases; unmatched junction bases: 6.

This clonotype appeared a few times. The chain employs TRBV29-1 and TRBJ2-5; maybe TRBD2 (6 bases). The CDR3 spans 14 residues. The V end lost 6 bases, the J end lost 4 bases, and 18 bases lay between the germline ends. CDR1 SQVTM and CDR2 ANQGSEA come from the germline V gene. The CDR3 DNA follows: TGCAGCGTCGTTACGGGGGTTTCAAGAGAGACCCAGTACTTC. Its protein product is CSVVTGVSRETQYF.